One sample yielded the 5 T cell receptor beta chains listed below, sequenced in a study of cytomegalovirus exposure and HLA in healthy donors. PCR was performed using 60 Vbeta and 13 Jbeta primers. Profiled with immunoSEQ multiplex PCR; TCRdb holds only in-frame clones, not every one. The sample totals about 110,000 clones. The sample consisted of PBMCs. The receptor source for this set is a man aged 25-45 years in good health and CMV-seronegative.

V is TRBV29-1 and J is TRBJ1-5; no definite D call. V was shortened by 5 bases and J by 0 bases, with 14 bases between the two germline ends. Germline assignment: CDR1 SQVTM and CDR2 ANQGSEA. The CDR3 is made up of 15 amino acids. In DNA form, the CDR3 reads TGCAGCGTTTTAACTCAGACAAATAGCAATCAGCCCCAGCATTTT. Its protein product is CSVLTQTNSNQPQHF. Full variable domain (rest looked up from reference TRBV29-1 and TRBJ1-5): SAVISQKPSRDICQRGTSLTIQCQVDSQVTMMFWYRQQPGQSLTLIATANQGSEATYESGFVIDKFPISRPNLTFSTLTVSNMSPEDSSIYLCSVLTQTNSNQPQHFGDGTRLSIL.

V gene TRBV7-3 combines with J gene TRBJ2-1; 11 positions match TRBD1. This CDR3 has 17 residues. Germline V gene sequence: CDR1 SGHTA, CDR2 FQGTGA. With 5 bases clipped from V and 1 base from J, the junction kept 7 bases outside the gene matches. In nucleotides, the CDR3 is TGTGCCAGCAGCGGCCGGACAGGGGGCGTTTCCTACAATGAGCAGTTCTTC. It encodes CASSGRTGGVSYNEQFF.

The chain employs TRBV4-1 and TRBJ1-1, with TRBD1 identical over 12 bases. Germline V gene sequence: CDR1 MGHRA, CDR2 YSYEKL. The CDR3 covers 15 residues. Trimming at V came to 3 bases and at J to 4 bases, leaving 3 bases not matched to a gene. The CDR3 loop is CASSQGQGAGTEAFF. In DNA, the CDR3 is TGCGCCAGCAGCCAGGGACAGGGGGCGGGCACTGAAGCTTTCTTT.

The CDR3 DNA sequence: TGTGCCATCAGTCCGCAGGGCAGACGAGCTTTCTTT. Translating it yields CAISPQGRRAFF. The V and J genes are TRBV10-3 and TRBJ1-1; a weak D match, TRBD1 (5 bases). Germline CDR1 is ENHRY and CDR2 is SYGVKD. This CDR3 is built from 12 residues. V lost 5 bases, J lost 10 bases, and 14 bases lay in between.

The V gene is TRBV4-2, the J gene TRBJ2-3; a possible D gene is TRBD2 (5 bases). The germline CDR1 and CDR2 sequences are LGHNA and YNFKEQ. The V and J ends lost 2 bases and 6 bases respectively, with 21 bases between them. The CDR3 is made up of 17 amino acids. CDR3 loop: CASSQRPYGPQRDTQYF. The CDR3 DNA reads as TGTGCCAGCAGCCAAAGACCTTATGGGCCTCAGCGGGATACGCAGTATTTT.